One sample yielded the 25 T cell receptor beta chains listed below, sequenced in a study of post-analysis software for immune sequencing data. Study-wide findings and caveats: Roughly 5 TRBV segments occurring more often in patients than controls included TRBV5-6, TRBV5-1 and TRBV20-1.

For these receptors, no antigen is known. TCR beta cDNA libraries included unique molecular identifiers. TCRdb re-called the PCR reads through MiXCR, storing one row per CDR3 protein. Among fewer than 700,000 distinct CDR3 sequences listed, about 40% were seen once. Sequencing input: blood. These receptors were taken from a girl aged 5 to 17 with multiple sclerosis.

This clonotype was picked up a small number of times. This chain joins TRBV6-6 and TRBJ2-7; D gene unclear. The CDR3 has 14 residues. Germline V gene lookup returns CDR1 MNHNY and CDR2 SVGAGI (reference sequence). Deletions cut 6 bases from V and 2 bases from J, with 14 bases between. CDR3 sequence reads: CASSEADSPYEQYF. As DNA, the CDR3 is TGTGCCAGCAGCGAGGCGGATTCACCCTACGAGCAGTACTTC.

The CDR3 spells CASSVQAGKETQYF. The CDR3 DNA reads as TGTGCCAGCAGTGTCCAGGCGGGAAAAGAGACCCAGTACTTC. The V and J genes are TRBV6-6 and TRBJ2-5; tentative D call: TRBD2 (6 bases). This CDR3 has 14 amino acids. Between the trimmed V and J ends, which lost 5 bases and 3 bases, there was a span of 13 bases. Germline CDR1 is MNHNY and CDR2 is SVGAGI (reference sequence).

The chain uses TRBV12-3 or TRBV12-4 and TRBJ2-7, with a tentative D call TRBD2 (6 bases). The V end lost 5 bases, the J end lost 5 bases, and 13 bases lay between the germline ends. The CDR3 runs to 13 residues. CDR3 region: CASSPGRDHEQYF. The CDR3 nucleotides are TGTGCCAGCAGTCCCGGGCGGGATCACGAGCAGTACTTC.

This sequence joins TRBV27 and TRBJ2-3; D might be TRBD2 (5 bases). Germline CDR1 reads MNHEY; CDR2 reads SMNVEV (reference sequence). Trimming removed 5 bases at V and 4 bases at J, with 16 bases between. The CDR3 has 15 residues. The CDR3 protein is CASSPTPGISDTQYF. The CDR3 nucleotides read TGTGCCAGCAGTCCAACTCCCGGGATTTCAGATACGCAGTATTTT.

This clonotype has a handful of counts. This chain links TRBV6-1 with TRBJ2-3, with D unresolved. Germline values: CDR1 MNHNS, CDR2 SASEGT. Trimming took 6 bases from V and 1 from J, leaving 17 bases between them. This CDR3 contains 16 residues. In nucleotides, the CDR3 is TGTGCCAGCAGGAAGGATGAGAGGCTCGGCACAGATACGCAGTATTTT. Its translation is CASRKDERLGTDTQYF.

The V and J genes are TRBV20-1 and TRBJ1-2; maybe TRBD1 (5 bases). CDR3 length equals 13 residues. The germline V gene encodes CDR1 DFQATT and CDR2 SNEGSKA (reference sequence). V lost 2 bases to trimming and J lost 3 bases, with 10 bases between them. The CDR3 DNA is TGCAGTGCTAGAACAGGCCAGGACTATGGCTACACCTTC. Translation: CSARTGQDYGYTF.

This clonotype came up a few times. The chain carries TRBV7-2 and TRBJ2-1, with D uncertain. The CDR3 length is 13 residues. Per the germline V gene, CDR1 is SGHTA and CDR2 is FQGNSA. Trimming removed 6 bases from V and 6 bases from J, with 12 bases in between. CDR3 amino acids: CASRSASSNEQFF. CDR3 DNA: TGTGCCAGCAGATCGGCAAGCTCCAATGAGCAGTTCTTC.

This clonotype was seen more than once but under ten times. The rearrangement joins TRBV5-1 to TRBJ2-1, with TRBD2 matching over 13 bases. The CDR3 is 18 amino acids. Germline V CDR1 and CDR2: SGHRS, YFSETQ. The V segment lost 0 bases and the J segment 5 bases; nucleotides outside the gene matches: 8. CDR3 region: CASSLALRGLAGHNEQFF. CDR3 DNA: TGCGCCAGCAGCTTGGCCCTTCGGGGACTAGCGGGACACAATGAGCAGTTCTTC.

This clonotype was observed a few times. V and J are TRBV5-1 and TRBJ1-5; weak D call: TRBD1 (6 bases). Looked up from germline, CDR1 is SGHRS and CDR2 is YFSETQ. V dropped 0 bases and J dropped 3 bases, with 10 bases sitting between them. The CDR3 has 15 residues. The CDR3 bases are TGCGCCAGCAGCTTGGAGGGGGGAGACAATCAGCCCCAGCATTTT. The encoded protein is CASSLEGGDNQPQHF.

This sequence joins TRBV20-1 and TRBJ1-2; no clear D gene. Germline assignment: CDR1 DFQATT and CDR2 SNEGSKA (reference sequence). The CDR3 contains 14 residues. Trimming removed 0 bases at V and 5 bases at J, with 13 bases between. CDR3 sequence reads: CSARDLRTAYGYTF. The CDR3 bases are TGCAGTGCTAGAGACCTTAGGACGGCTTATGGCTACACCTTC.

This clonotype was seen only a few times. The CDR3 DNA reads as TGCGCCAGCAGCTTGGGACGTCAGGGGGGAACAGATACGCAGTATTTT. It yields the protein CASSLGRQGGTDTQYF. The chain carries TRBV5-1 and TRBJ2-3; tentatively, D is TRBD1 (7 bases). In germline, CDR1 is SGHRS, CDR2 YFSETQ. Trimming removed 0 bases at V and 3 bases at J, with 14 bases between. This CDR3 contains 16 residues.

The rearrangement joins TRBV5-1 to TRBJ2-1, with 7 bases fitting TRBD2. This CDR3 contains 12 residues. J was trimmed by 9 bases and V by 1 base; bases with no gene match: 1. Per the germline V gene, CDR1 is SGHRS and CDR2 is YFSETQ. CDR3 residues: CASSLPSGEQFF. CDR3 DNA sequence: TGCGCCAGCAGCTTGCCTAGCGGTGAGCAGTTCTTC.

The chain joins TRBV10-3 to TRBJ2-5; 10 positions agree with TRBD1. The V segment lost 0 bases and the J segment 7 bases; nucleotides outside the gene matches: 8. The CDR3 has 16 residues. CDR1 and CDR2 from the germline V gene are ENHRY and SYGVKD. The CDR3 DNA reads as TGTGCCATCAGTGAGTCGTCGGGACAGGGGCTTCGGACCCAGTACTTC. Residues: CAISESSGQGLRTQYF.

The V call is TRBV27, the J call TRBJ2-2, with 7 bases aligning to TRBD1. This CDR3 region has 15 residues. Germline V gene lookup returns CDR1 MNHEY and CDR2 SMNVEV (reference sequence). Trimming cost V 7 bases and J 3 bases; bases outside gene matches: 8. The chain's CDR3 is CASKSRQGHTGELFF. In DNA, the CDR3 is TGTGCCAGCAAAAGCCGACAGGGCCACACCGGGGAGCTGTTTTTT.

This CDR3 reads CASSLSGGGPLSSYNEQFF. The CDR3 DNA is TGTGCCAGCAGCTTAAGTGGGGGAGGGCCCCTCAGCTCCTACAATGAGCAGTTCTTC. The chain combines TRBV11-2 with TRBJ2-1; 7 bases align to TRBD2. Germline V CDR1 and CDR2: SGHAT, FQNNGV. V shed 2 bases, J shed 0 bases, and the junction held 13 bases outside the gene matches. This CDR3 comprises 19 residues.

This chain connects TRBV12-3 or TRBV12-4 to TRBJ2-5; a weak D match, TRBD2 (5 bases). The CDR3 consists of 13 residues. Trimming removed 6 bases from V and 2 bases from J, with 10 bases in between. The CDR3 loop is CASSPDFQETQYF. CDR3 in DNA: TGTGCCAGCAGCCCGGACTTTCAAGAGACCCAGTACTTC.

This sequence joins TRBV5-1 and TRBJ2-3; no clear D. Trimming stripped 0 bases from V and 4 bases from J, with 9 bases between. The CDR3 is 14 residues long. CDR1 SGHRS and CDR2 YFSETQ come from the germline V gene. The CDR3 DNA reads TGCGCCAGCAGCTTGGCCCCGGGCTCAGATACGCAGTATTTT. Translating gives CASSLAPGSDTQYF.

This clonotype was observed a handful of times. The chain recombines TRBV4-1 with TRBJ2-1; no firm D call. There are 18 residues in the CDR3. Germline-derived CDR1 and CDR2 are MGHRA and YSYEKL. V gave up 1 base and J gave up 2 bases, with 18 bases separating them. This CDR3 reads CASSQVPLSGGAYNEQFF. The DNA for the CDR3 is TGCGCCAGCAGCCAAGTCCCCCTCTCGGGTGGAGCCTACAATGAGCAGTTCTTC.

In the case of this clonotype: This could be a read error, since a much larger clone is one nucleotide away. V usage is TRBV4-2 and J usage is TRBJ2-7; D unclear. The CDR3 consists of 14 residues. In germline, CDR1 is LGHNA, CDR2 YNFKEQ. CDR3 amino acids: CASNQETDSYEQYF. The DNA of the CDR3 is TGTGCCAGCAACCAAGAAACAGACTCCTACGAGCAGTACTTC.

This CDR3 reads CASSPQGQNTGELFF. CDR3 coding DNA: TGTGCCAGCAGCCCTCAAGGACAGAACACCGGGGAGCTGTTTTTT. The chain couples TRBV14 to TRBJ2-2, with D tentatively TRBD1 (5 bases). This CDR3 is built from 15 residues. The germline V gene encodes CDR1 SGHDN and CDR2 FVKESK. Trimming left V 4 bases short and J 1 base short, with 10 bases between. Supplemented by reference TRBV14 and TRBJ2-2, the full variable domain reads EAGVTQFPSHSVIEKGQTVTLRCDPISGHDNLYWYRRVMGKEIKFLLHFVKESKQDESGMPNNRFLAERTGGTYSTLKVQPAELEDSGVYFCASSPQGQNTGELFFGEGSRLTVL.

This clonotype showed up just a few times. The chain links TRBV10-1 to TRBJ2-3; D is ambiguous. V shed 6 bases and J shed 6 bases, with 13 bases lying between them. The CDR3 length is 13 residues. Germline V gene data show CDR1 as WNHNN and CDR2 as SYGVQD (reference sequence). CDR3 protein: CASRASPLDTQYF. In nucleotides, the CDR3 is TGCGCCAGCAGGGCCTCGCCGTTGGATACGCAGTATTTT.

The V and J genes are TRBV7-9 and TRBJ2-3, with 8 positions matching TRBD2. The CDR3 is 15 residues long. The V gene's germline CDR1 is SEHNR and CDR2 FQNEAQ (reference sequence). The V segment lost 1 base and the J segment 2 bases; nucleotides outside the gene matches: 2. The CDR3 loop is CASSLVSGTTDTQYF. CDR3 coding DNA: TGTGCCAGCAGCTTAGTTAGCGGGACCACAGATACGCAGTATTTT.

The chain employs TRBV12-3 or TRBV12-4 and TRBJ1-2; D remains unclear. With 3 bases removed from V and 4 bases from J, the gap between germline ends came to 6 bases. This CDR3 contains 12 residues. The CDR3: CASSFRRYGYTF. The CDR3 DNA reads as TGTGCCAGCAGTTTCCGGCGCTATGGCTACACCTTC.

This clonotype has just a few counts. This chain joins TRBV5-1 and TRBJ2-3; no clear D gene. V lost 0 bases to trimming and J lost 0 bases, with 5 bases between them. The CDR3 runs 14 residues. Germline lookup yields CDR1 SGHRS and CDR2 YFSETQ. This CDR3 reads CASSLAISTDTQYF. CDR3 coding DNA: TGCGCCAGCAGCTTGGCTATTAGCACAGATACGCAGTATTTT.

V usage is TRBV9 and J usage is TRBJ2-5, with a possible D match to TRBD2 (6 bases). Trimming left V 0 bases short and J 3 bases short, with 15 bases between. CDR3 length equals 16 residues. The germline V gene encodes CDR1 SGDLS and CDR2 YYNGEE. CDR3 residues: CASSVGIAATKETQYF. CDR3 nucleotides: TGTGCCAGCAGCGTAGGAATAGCGGCTACAAAAGAGACCCAGTACTTC.